A single sample is the source of the 25 T cell receptor beta chains below, sequenced in a study of PD-L1 blockade in urothelial cancer. Assay used: immunoSEQ multiplex PCR; TCRdb lists only in-frame clones, some missing. The sample shows 40,000 or so clones, 65% to 90% of them seen only once. Time point specified: peripheral blood 6 weeks after treatment start. Sequenced material: PBMCs, taken around atezolizumab (anti-PD-L1) treatment. These receptors were obtained from a man between 60 and 70 years old with urothelial cancer.

J is TRBJ2-5 and V is TRBV7-2; D is unresolved. Trimming removed 5 bases from V and 4 bases from J, with 8 bases in between. The CDR3 sequence is 12 residues long. Per the germline V gene, CDR1 is SGHTA and CDR2 is FQGNSA. The CDR3 loop reads CASSVPRETQYF. DNA of the CDR3: TGTGCCAGCAGCGTCCCGAGAGAGACCCAGTACTTC.

The chain couples TRBV30 to TRBJ1-4; D is ambiguous. In germline, CDR1 is GTSNPN, CDR2 SVGIG (reference sequence). V gave up 3 bases and J gave up 8 bases, with 10 bases separating them. There are 12 residues in the CDR3. This CDR3 reads CAWREGREKLFF. The CDR3 DNA sequence: TGTGCCTGGAGGGAGGGCAGGGAAAAACTGTTTTTT. Together with reference TRBV30 and TRBJ1-4, the CDR3 gives the full variable domain: SQTIHQWPATLVQPVGSPLSLECTVEGTSNPNLYWYRQAAGRGLQLLFYSVGIGQISSEVPQNLSASRPQDRQFILSSKKLLLSDSGFYLCAWREGREKLFFGSGTQLSVL.

The chain is built from TRBV19 and TRBJ2-7, with D possibly being TRBD2 (5 bases). The CDR3 consists of 15 residues. V lost 5 bases to trimming and J lost 5 bases, with 19 bases between them. CDR1 and CDR2 from the germline V gene are LNHDA and SQIVND (reference sequence). The CDR3 bases are TGTGCCAGTAGTGTTGGACCACATGAGGGTCACGAGCAGTACTTC. Translating gives CASSVGPHEGHEQYF.

The CDR3 region has the DNA TGTGCCAGCAGCCCGGGAGGATCAAGGATAGATACGCAGTATTTT. This sequence encodes CASSPGGSRIDTQYF. V usage is TRBV9 and J usage is TRBJ2-3, with 7 bases matching TRBD2. The ends lost 4 bases at V and 5 bases at J; junction bases unmatched: 10. The CDR3 has 15 amino acids. Looked up from germline, CDR1 is SGDLS and CDR2 is YYNGEE. Full variable domain (rest looked up from reference TRBV9 and TRBJ2-3): DSGVTQTPKHLITATGQRVTLRCSPRSGDLSVYWYQQSLDQGLQFLIQYYNGEERAKGNILERFSAQQFPDLHSELNLSSLELGDSALYFCASSPGGSRIDTQYFGPGTRLTVL.

The rearrangement uses TRBV2 and TRBJ1-5, with D possibly being TRBD1 (5 bases). The CDR3 is 13 residues long. Trimming took 6 bases from V and 3 from J, leaving 9 bases between them. Germline values: CDR1 SNHLY, CDR2 FYNNEI. This CDR3 reads CASRSGLNQPQHF. The CDR3 DNA reads as TGTGCCAGCAGATCAGGGCTCAATCAGCCCCAGCATTTT.

The rearrangement links TRBV28 to TRBJ1-2; D possibly corresponds to TRBD1 (5 bases). This CDR3 region has 15 residues. Deletions cut 10 bases from V and 3 bases from J, with 21 bases between. The V gene's germline CDR1 is MDHEN and CDR2 SYDVKM. The CDR3 reads CATHGGVPFDYGYTF. DNA for the CDR3: TGTGCCACCCACGGGGGGGTCCCCTTTGACTATGGCTACACCTTC.

V gene TRBV27 combines with J gene TRBJ2-3; no firm D call. Trimming pared 8 bases from V and 0 bases from J, leaving 6 bases between. The CDR3 runs 12 residues. Germline values: CDR1 MNHEY, CDR2 SMNVEV (reference sequence). Here the CDR3 DNA reads TGTGCCAGCCGGTCTAGCACAGATACGCAGTATTTT. Translation: CASRSSTDTQYF.

The chain couples TRBV11-2 to TRBJ1-2, with D perhaps TRBD1 (6 bases). V lost 2 bases, J lost 3 bases, and 10 bases lay in between. Germline CDR1 SGHAT, CDR2 FQNNGV. This CDR3 contains 14 residues. CDR3 in DNA: TGTGCCAGCAGCTTAACGGGGGGCGACTATGGCTACACCTTC. Protein sequence: CASSLTGGDYGYTF.

This clone was observed a handful of times. V gene TRBV10-3 combines with J gene TRBJ2-2, with 7 bases aligning to TRBD1. V lost 10 bases and J lost 4; bases outside the gene matches: 3. Germline CDR1 is ENHRY and CDR2 is SYGVKD. This CDR3 is 12 amino acids long. The CDR3 nucleotides read TGTGCCACCCGGGACAGCACCGGGGAGCTGTTTTTT. It encodes CATRDSTGELFF.

This clone is classed as medium-sized (0.01 to 0.1%). This chain uses TRBV19 with TRBJ2-7, with TRBD1 matching 10 bases. The CDR3 is 13 amino acids. The trim removed 6 bases at V and 4 bases at J, leaving 3 bases unmatched. Germline V gene sequence: CDR1 LNHDA, CDR2 SQIVND (reference sequence). The CDR3 region is CASRRQGAYEQYF. The CDR3 DNA reads as TGTGCCAGTAGACGACAGGGGGCTTACGAGCAGTACTTC. Variable domain in full (rest from reference TRBV19 and TRBJ2-7): DGGITQSPKYLFRKEGQNVTLSCEQNLNHDAMYWYRQDPGQGLRLIYYSQIVNDFQKGDIAEGYSVSREKKESFPLTVTSAQKNPTAFYLCASRRQGAYEQYFGPGTRLTVT.

The CDR3 loop reads CASSQDHGGEEETQYF. CDR3 nucleotides: TGCGCCAGCAGCCAAGATCACGGGGGAGAAGAAGAGACCCAGTACTTC. The gene calls are TRBV4-1 and TRBJ2-5, with a weak D call TRBD2 (6 bases). Germline V gives CDR1 MGHRA, CDR2 YSYEKL. V lost 0 bases and J lost 3, with 14 bases in between. The CDR3 totals 16 residues.

This chain joins TRBV7-9 and TRBJ2-7, with D perhaps TRBD1 (6 bases). Germline loops: CDR1 SEHNR, CDR2 FQNEAQ (reference sequence). CDR3 length: 14 amino acids. The V and J ends lost 1 base and 4 bases respectively, with 11 bases between them. The CDR3 loop reads CASSLDQGSYEQYF. The CDR3 coding sequence is TGTGCCAGCAGCTTAGACCAGGGGTCGTACGAGCAGTACTTC.

J is TRBJ2-2 and V is TRBV6-5, with D possibly matching TRBD2 (5 bases). The CDR3 is 14 residues long. Deletions cut 8 bases from V and 3 bases from J, with 13 bases between. Germline-derived CDR1 and CDR2 are MNHEY and SVGAGI. The CDR3 DNA follows: TGTGCCAGCCGATCGGAGGCGGACACCGGGGAGCTGTTTTTT. Protein product: CASRSEADTGELFF.

The CDR3 sequence: CASGLGQGLGGNQPQHF. The CDR3 DNA reads as TGTGCTAGTGGTTTGGGACAAGGCCTAGGCGGGAATCAGCCCCAGCATTTT. The V call is TRBV12-5, the J call TRBJ1-5, with D hard to call. Trimming pared 1 base from V and 4 bases from J, leaving 17 bases between. The CDR3 is 17 amino acids. From germline, CDR1 is LGHNT and CDR2 FRNRAP.

This clone appeared once. J is TRBJ2-3 and V is TRBV30; possible D gene TRBD1, 5 bases. Germline V gene lookup returns CDR1 GTSNPN and CDR2 SVGIG (reference sequence). The CDR3 runs 12 residues. V gave up 5 bases and J gave up 2 bases, with 8 bases separating them. The CDR3 region has the DNA TGTGCCTGGGGGGCGGCCACAGATACGCAGTATTTT. Protein: CAWGAATDTQYF.

The chain recombines TRBV4-2 with TRBJ1-2; no clear D gene. This CDR3 has 14 amino acids. From germline, CDR1 is LGHNA and CDR2 YNFKEQ. V lost 0 bases and J lost 8, with 13 bases in between. CDR3 region: CASSQDQVSGGYTF. CDR3 DNA sequence: TGTGCCAGCAGCCAAGATCAGGTCTCAGGAGGCTACACCTTC.

The gene calls are TRBV5-5 and TRBJ1-6; 7 bases agree with TRBD1. Germline CDR1 reads SGHKS; CDR2 reads YYEKEE (reference sequence). This CDR3 has 15 residues. V gave up 4 bases and J gave up 7 bases; unmatched junction bases: 8. The CDR3 DNA is TGTGCCAGCAGCCCAGAGACAGGGTGGAATTCACCCCTCCACTTT. It is translated as CASSPETGWNSPLHF. Based on the CDR3 plus reference TRBV5-5 and TRBJ1-6, the full variable domain is DAGVTQSPTHLIKTRGQQVTLRCSPISGHKSVSWYQQVLGQGPQFIFQYYEKEERGRGNFPDRFSARQFPNYSSELNVNALLLGDSALYLCASSPETGWNSPLHFGNGTRLTVT.

The chain has TRBV6-6 and TRBJ1-1; TRBD1 matches at 12 bases. This CDR3 has 15 residues. J lost 10 bases, V lost 4 bases, and 10 bases had no gene match. From germline, CDR1 is MNHNY and CDR2 SVGAGI (reference sequence). In nucleotides, the CDR3 is TGTGCCAGCAGTTTCTCGGGACAGGGGGCCCCGAGAGCTTTCTTT. Translation: CASSFSGQGAPRAFF.

The V gene is TRBV5-4, the J gene TRBJ2-2; D not resolved. The V end was cut by 0 bases, the J end by 6 bases, with 6 bases between. Looked up from germline, CDR1 is SGHNT and CDR2 is YYREEE (reference sequence). The CDR3 contains 13 residues. This chain's CDR3 is CASSLGAAGELFF. CDR3 nucleotide sequence: TGTGCCAGCAGCTTGGGGGCAGCCGGGGAGCTGTTTTTT.

The gene calls are TRBV10-3 and TRBJ2-7; D remains ambiguous. V gave up 10 bases and J gave up 0 bases, with 13 bases separating them. Germline V lookup: CDR1 ENHRY, CDR2 SYGVKD. This CDR3 has 13 residues. CDR3 nucleotides: TGTGCCACCGGAGCCCTGAGCTCCTACGAGCAGTACTTC. Its protein product is CATGALSSYEQYF.

The chain has TRBV9 and TRBJ1-4; a possible D gene is TRBD1 (6 bases). Germline-derived CDR1 and CDR2 are SGDLS and YYNGEE. The CDR3 runs to 15 residues. The V end lost 4 bases, the J end lost 8 bases, and 18 bases lay between the germline ends. CDR3 residues: CASSPRQQGREKLFF. CDR3 DNA sequence: TGTGCCAGCAGCCCCCGGCAGCAGGGGCGGGAAAAACTGTTTTTT. Full variable domain (remainder filled in from reference TRBV9 and TRBJ1-4): DSGVTQTPKHLITATGQRVTLRCSPRSGDLSVYWYQQSLDQGLQFLIQYYNGEERAKGNILERFSAQQFPDLHSELNLSSLELGDSALYFCASSPRQQGREKLFFGSGTQLSVL.

The rearrangement uses TRBV7-2 and TRBJ1-2; D remains unclear. Germline values: CDR1 SGHTA, CDR2 FQGNSA. This CDR3 is 14 amino acids long. Trimming pared 0 bases from V and 4 bases from J, leaving 9 bases between. CDR3 sequence reads: CASSLAFLGYGYTF. In DNA, the CDR3 is TGTGCCAGCAGCTTAGCGTTCCTAGGCTATGGCTACACCTTC.

The chain couples TRBV30 to TRBJ1-1; 11 bases match TRBD1. This CDR3 comprises 16 residues. V shed 5 bases and J 2 bases; nucleotides not matched to a gene: 10. Germline V CDR1 and CDR2: GTSNPN, SVGIG (reference sequence). This CDR3 reads CAWSMGTGGFNTEAFF. DNA for the CDR3: TGTGCCTGGTCTATGGGGACAGGGGGGTTCAACACTGAAGCTTTCTTT.

This clone was counted a few times. This rearrangement joins TRBV19 to TRBJ2-3, with 7 bases identical to TRBD2. The length of the CDR3 is 13 residues. CDR1 and CDR2 (germline): LNHDA, SQIVND (reference sequence). V shed 2 bases and J 6 bases; nucleotides not matched to a gene: 2. CDR3 DNA sequence: TGTGCCAGTAGTATAATGACTAGCGATACGCAGTATTTT. It specifies CASSIMTSDTQYF.

This rearrangement joins TRBV6-5 to TRBJ1-6; the match to TRBD1 covers 9 bases. The CDR3 is 14 residues long. V gave up 4 bases and J gave up 11 bases; unmatched junction bases: 6. Germline CDR1 is MNHEY and CDR2 is SVGAGI. The CDR3 region has the DNA TGTGCCAGCAGTTGGAAGGGACAGGGTCCACCCCTCCACTTT. This encodes CASSWKGQGPPLHF.